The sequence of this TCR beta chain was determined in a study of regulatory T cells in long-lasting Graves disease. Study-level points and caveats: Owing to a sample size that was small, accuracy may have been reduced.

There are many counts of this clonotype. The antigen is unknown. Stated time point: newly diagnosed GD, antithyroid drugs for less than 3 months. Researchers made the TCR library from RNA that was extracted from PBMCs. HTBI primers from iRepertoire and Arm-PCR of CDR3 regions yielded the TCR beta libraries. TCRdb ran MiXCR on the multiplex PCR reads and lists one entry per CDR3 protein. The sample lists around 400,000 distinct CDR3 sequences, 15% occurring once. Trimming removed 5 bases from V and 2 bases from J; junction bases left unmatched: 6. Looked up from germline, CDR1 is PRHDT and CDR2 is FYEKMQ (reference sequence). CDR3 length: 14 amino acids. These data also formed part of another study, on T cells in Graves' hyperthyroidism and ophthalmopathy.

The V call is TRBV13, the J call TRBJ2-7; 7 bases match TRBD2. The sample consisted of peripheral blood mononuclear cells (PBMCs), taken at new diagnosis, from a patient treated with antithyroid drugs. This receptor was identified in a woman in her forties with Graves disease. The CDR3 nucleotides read TGTGCCAGCAGCCTAACTAGCGTCCCCTACGAGCAGTACTTC. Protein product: CASSLTSVPYEQYF.